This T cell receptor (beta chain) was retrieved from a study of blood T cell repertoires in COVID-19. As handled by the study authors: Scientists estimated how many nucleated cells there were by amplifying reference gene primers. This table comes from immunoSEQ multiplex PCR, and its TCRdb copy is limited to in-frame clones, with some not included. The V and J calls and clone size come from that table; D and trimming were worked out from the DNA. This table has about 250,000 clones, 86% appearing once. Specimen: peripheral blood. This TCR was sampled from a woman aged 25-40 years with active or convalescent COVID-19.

Here the CDR3 reads CASSSSPGGEKLFF. The CDR3, as DNA: TGTGCCAGCAGTTCGAGCCCTGGCGGTGAAAAACTGTTTTTT. The chain couples TRBV27 to TRBJ1-4; D ambiguous. Trimming removed 4 bases at V and 7 bases at J, with 13 bases between. The CDR3 runs 14 residues. Germline V lookup: CDR1 MNHEY, CDR2 SMNVEV (reference sequence).